This T cell receptor (beta chain) comes out of a study of cytomegalovirus exposure and HLA in healthy donors. Regarding the study as a whole: CMV antigen specificity of a few CMV-associated chains was confirmed in vitro. The TCR clusters that emerged in the first cohort tended, a later analysis found, to co-occur in the 120 or so validation repertoires. The study put 150 to 200 TCR beta chains on its list as cytomegalovirus-associated.

Clones were sequenced by immunoSEQ multiplex PCR, and TCRdb holds only the in-frame ones, with some missing. The table has about 150,000 clones, approximately 86% seen once. This clone was seen only a few times. Its antigen is not identified. This CDR3 has 14 amino acids. Germline lookup yields CDR1 SEHNR and CDR2 FQNEAQ (reference sequence). V was pared by 3 bases and J by 6 bases, with 15 bases between. The sequence derives from a man younger than 35 in good health and CMV-seropositive. The material sequenced was PBMCs. The chain is built from TRBV7-9 and TRBJ2-7, with D perhaps matching TRBD1 (5 bases). Written as DNA, the CDR3 is TGTGCCAGCAGCTTGCAGGGTCCCAATGGCGAGCAGTACTTC. Protein product: CASSLQGPNGEQYF.